This T cell receptor (beta chain) comes out of a study of shared clonotypes between healthy human individuals. The CDR3 totals 15 residues. J lost 2 bases, V lost 6 bases, and 7 bases had no gene match. Germline V gene lookup returns CDR1 WSHSY and CDR2 SAAADI. Some clones are missing from TCRdb's copy, which holds only in-frame ones; the method was immunoSEQ multiplex PCR. The sample lists just over 2,000,000 clones; about 95% were seen once. The sequencing sample was made of naive CD4+ T cells sorted from blood. Subset defined: CD45RA+ positively selected. The V gene is TRBV10-2, the J gene TRBJ2-3, with 8 bases matching TRBD2. This TCR derives from a man between 18 and 29 years old in good health. DNA of the CDR3: TGCGCCAGCAGCGATGGTAGCGGGAACACAGATACGCAGTATTTT. Translated: CASSDGSGNTDTQYF.